This TCR beta chain was profiled in a study of blood T cell repertoires in COVID-19 (dated by TCRdb to 2018 to 2021). For the wider study: Samples covering the acute and convalescent phases of COVID-19 were provided by collaborators in the United States, Italy and Spain. Where HLA class I and class II types were available, the types were taken from metadata supplied by the sample provider, not from assay-based typing. The material from the prospective study consisted of cDNA or gDNA derived from T cells, B-cell-depleted T cells, or PBMCs. A freely available public database, intended as a resource for researchers studying the immune response to SARS-CoV-2, is where the repertoires were released. Nearly every sample came with metadata listing a de-identified subject ID, COVID-19 status, age in years and sex. The samples were drawn from the first 160 participants of the ongoing ImmuneRACE study and from under 1,500 subjects provided by 6 global collaborators. Subjects who had been exposed to COVID-19, were actively infected with it, or had recovered from it provided the deeply sampled blood TCRbeta repertoires that made up the dataset. The research as a whole found: The quantity of clinical and demographic metadata differed by source and by participant and was supplied without curation.

For this clone: Its antigen has not been determined. No much larger clone is present one base from it, and per-base qualities are unavailable.

In the prospective study, participants were roughly 18 to 95 years old, resided in 20 to 30 geographic areas of the United States, and were enrolled through a virtual design. In the prospective study, participants were assigned to cohorts based on the clinical history participants reported in a screening survey and a study questionnaire. In the prospective study, whole blood, serum and a nasopharyngeal or oropharyngeal swab were collected from each participant by mobile phlebotomists. Over a 2-month period, participants in the prospective study had the option of providing additional blood draws and questionnaires. Prospective study blood samples were shipped either frozen or at room temperature before DNA extraction. TCRbeta CDR3 regions were amplified from genomic DNA using the immunoSEQ Assay, a bias-controlled multiplex PCR. As for the original processing: The number of nucleated cells in each sample was estimated from the amplification of reference gene primers within the assay. Sequence reads were collapsed and filtered to measure the absolute abundance of every unique TCRbeta CDR3 rearrangement. For each sample, productive Simpson clonality was calculated by taking the square root of Simpson's diversity index across productive rearrangements. TCRdb's version of the immuneACCESS table is confined to in-frame rearrangements and falls short of the full clone set. An unresolved V gene accounts for under half of the shortfall where checked; the remainder is of unknown origin. The V and J calls and clone size come from that table; D and trimming were worked out from the DNA. The sample table records 130,000 to 150,000 clones; around 89% of these occur just once. The leading ten clones occupy 1.2% of the sample.

The V and J ends are trimmed by 0 bases and 3 bases, leaving 5 bases between them. Looking up the germline V gene yields CDR1 SGHTA and CDR2 FQGTGA. Its CDR3 holds 13 amino acids, cysteine through phenylalanine. Only the CDR3 portion is preserved as DNA: 39 bases, with reading frame beginning at the first base. The clonotype comes from a woman younger than 45 with acute COVID-19. Sequencing used PBMCs or T cells enriched from blood (not recorded which). The sequence links TRBV7-3 to TRBJ1-1; perhaps TRBD1 is the D gene, with 5 bases matching. The CDR3 region reads CASSLTGDTEAFF. The nucleotides read TGTGCCAGCAGCTTAACAGGGGACACTGAAGCTTTCTTT.